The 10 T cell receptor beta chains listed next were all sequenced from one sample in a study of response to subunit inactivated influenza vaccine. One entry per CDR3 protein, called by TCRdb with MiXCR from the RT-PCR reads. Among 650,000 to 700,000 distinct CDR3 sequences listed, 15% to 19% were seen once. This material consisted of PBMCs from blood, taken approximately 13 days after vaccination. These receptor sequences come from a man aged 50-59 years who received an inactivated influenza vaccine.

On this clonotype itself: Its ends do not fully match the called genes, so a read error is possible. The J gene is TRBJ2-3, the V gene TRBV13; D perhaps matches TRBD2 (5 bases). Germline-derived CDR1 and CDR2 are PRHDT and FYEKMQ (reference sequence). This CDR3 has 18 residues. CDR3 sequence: CTSSFGIGADLSTDTQYF. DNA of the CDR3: TGTACCAGCAGCTTCGGGATAGGAGCGGACCTCAGCACAGATACGCAGTATTTT.

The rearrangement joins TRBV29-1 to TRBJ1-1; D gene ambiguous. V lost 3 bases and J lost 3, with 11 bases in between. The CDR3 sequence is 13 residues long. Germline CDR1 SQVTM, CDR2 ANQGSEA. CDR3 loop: CSVESYRDTEAFF. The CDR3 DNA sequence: TGCAGCGTTGAGTCTTATAGGGACACTGAAGCTTTCTTT.

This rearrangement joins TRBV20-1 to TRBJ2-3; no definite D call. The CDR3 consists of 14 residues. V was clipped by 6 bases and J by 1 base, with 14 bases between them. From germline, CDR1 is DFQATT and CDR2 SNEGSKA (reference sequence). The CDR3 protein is CSALEPLGTDTQYF. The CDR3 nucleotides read TGCAGTGCCCTGGAACCTCTAGGCACAGATACGCAGTATTTT.

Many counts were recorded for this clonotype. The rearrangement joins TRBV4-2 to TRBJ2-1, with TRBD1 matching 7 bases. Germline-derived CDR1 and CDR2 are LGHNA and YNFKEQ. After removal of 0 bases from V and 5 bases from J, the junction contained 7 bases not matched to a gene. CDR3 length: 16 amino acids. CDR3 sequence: CASSQDPQGVHNEQFF. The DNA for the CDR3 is TGTGCCAGCAGCCAAGATCCGCAGGGGGTACACAATGAGCAGTTCTTC.

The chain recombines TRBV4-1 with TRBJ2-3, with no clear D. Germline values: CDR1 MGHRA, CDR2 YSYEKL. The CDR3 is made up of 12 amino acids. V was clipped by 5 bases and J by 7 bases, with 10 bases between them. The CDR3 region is CASSDIGYTQYF. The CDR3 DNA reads TGCGCCAGCAGCGATATAGGATATACGCAGTATTTT.

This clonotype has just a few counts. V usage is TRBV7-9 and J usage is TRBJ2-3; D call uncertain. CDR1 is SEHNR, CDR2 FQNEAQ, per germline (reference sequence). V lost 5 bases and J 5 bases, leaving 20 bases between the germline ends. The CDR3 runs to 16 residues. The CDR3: CASSPGELARRDTQYF. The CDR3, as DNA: TGTGCCAGCAGCCCCGGCGAATTGGCGCGTAGAGATACGCAGTATTTT.

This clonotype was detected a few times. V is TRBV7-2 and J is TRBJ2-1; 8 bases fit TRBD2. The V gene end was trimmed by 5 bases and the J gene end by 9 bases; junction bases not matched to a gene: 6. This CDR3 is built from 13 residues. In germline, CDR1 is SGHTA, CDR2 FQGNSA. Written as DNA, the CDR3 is TGTGCCAGCAGCCCCGGGACTAGTTTTGAGCAGTTCTTC. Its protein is CASSPGTSFEQFF.

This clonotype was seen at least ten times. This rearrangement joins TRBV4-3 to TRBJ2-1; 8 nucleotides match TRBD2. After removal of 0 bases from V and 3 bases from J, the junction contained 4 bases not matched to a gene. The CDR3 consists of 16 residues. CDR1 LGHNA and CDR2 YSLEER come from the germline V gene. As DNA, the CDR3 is TGCGCCAGCAGCCAAGATCACCTAGCGGGCTACAATGAGCAGTTCTTC. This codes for CASSQDHLAGYNEQFF.

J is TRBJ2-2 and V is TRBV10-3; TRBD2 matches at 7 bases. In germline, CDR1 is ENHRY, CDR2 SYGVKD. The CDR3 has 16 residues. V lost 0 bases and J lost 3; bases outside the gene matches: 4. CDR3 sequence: CAISESTGGYTGELFF. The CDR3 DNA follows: TGTGCCATCAGTGAGTCCACGGGGGGATACACCGGGGAGCTGTTTTTT.

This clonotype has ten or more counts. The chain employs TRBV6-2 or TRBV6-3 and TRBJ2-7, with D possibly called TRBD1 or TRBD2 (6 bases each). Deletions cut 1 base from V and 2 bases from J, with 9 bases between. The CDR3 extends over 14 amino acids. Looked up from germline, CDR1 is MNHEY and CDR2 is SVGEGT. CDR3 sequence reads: CASSYYGGAYEQYF. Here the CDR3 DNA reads TGTGCCAGCAGTTACTACGGGGGCGCCTACGAGCAGTACTTC.